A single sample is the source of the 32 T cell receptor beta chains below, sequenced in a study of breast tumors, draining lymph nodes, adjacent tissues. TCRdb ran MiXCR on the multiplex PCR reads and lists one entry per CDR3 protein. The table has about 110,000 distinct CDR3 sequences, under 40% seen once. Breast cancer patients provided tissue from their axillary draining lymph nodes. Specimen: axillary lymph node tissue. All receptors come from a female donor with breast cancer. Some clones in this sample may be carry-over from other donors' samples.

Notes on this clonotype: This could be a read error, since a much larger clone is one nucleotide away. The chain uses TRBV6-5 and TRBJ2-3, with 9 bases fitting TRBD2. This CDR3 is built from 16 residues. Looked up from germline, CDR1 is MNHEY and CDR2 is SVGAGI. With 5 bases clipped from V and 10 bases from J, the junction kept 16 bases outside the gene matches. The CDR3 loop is CASSHGASGTLGAQYF. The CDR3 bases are TGTGCCAGCAGTCACGGGGCTAGCGGGACCCTGGGTGCGCAGTATTTT.

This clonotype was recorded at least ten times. DNA of the CDR3: TGTGCCAGCAGGAAGGAGCCCATCAATGAGCAGTTCTTC. Its protein product is CASRKEPINEQFF. The rearrangement joins TRBV6-2 or TRBV6-3 to TRBJ2-1; D is undetermined. In germline, CDR1 is MNHEY, CDR2 SVGEGT. Trimming cost V 6 bases and J 6 bases, with 12 bases left between them. The CDR3 sequence is 13 residues long.

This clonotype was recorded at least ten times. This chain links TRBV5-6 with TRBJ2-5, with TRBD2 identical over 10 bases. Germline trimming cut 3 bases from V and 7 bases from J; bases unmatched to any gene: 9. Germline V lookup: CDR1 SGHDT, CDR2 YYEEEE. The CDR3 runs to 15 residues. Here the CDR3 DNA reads TGTGCCAGCAGCTACCTAGCGGGGGTTGTTGTGACCCAGTACTTC. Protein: CASSYLAGVVVTQYF.

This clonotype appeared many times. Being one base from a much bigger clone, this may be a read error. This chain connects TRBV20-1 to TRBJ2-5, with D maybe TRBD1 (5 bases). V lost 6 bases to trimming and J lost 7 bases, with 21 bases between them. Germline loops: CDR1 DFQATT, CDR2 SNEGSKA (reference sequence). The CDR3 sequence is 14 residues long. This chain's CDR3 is CSAPFGVAGATQYF. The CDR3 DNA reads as TGCAGTGCCCCCTTCGGAGTAGCTGGGGCGACCCAGTACTTC.

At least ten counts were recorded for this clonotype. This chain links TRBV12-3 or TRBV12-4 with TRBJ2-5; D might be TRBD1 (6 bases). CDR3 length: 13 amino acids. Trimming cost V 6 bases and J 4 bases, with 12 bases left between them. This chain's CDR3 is CASRPTGRETQYF. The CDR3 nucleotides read TGTGCCAGCAGACCTACAGGGAGAGAGACCCAGTACTTC.

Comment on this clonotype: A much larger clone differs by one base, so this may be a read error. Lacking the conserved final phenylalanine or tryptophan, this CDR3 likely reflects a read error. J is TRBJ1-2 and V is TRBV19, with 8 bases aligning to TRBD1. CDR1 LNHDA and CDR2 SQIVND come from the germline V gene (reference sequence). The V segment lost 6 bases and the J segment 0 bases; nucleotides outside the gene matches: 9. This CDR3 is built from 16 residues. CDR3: CASSSRQGSANYGYTS. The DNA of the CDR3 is TGTGCCAGTAGCTCCCGACAGGGGTCGGCTAACTATGGCTACACCTCC.

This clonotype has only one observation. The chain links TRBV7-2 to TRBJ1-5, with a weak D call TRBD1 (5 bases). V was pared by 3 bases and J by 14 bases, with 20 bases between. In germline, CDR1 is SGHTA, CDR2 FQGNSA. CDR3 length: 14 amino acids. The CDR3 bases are TGTGCCAGCAGCTTCAGGGACCACTCTTACTACGAGCATTTT. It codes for CASSFRDHSYYEHF.

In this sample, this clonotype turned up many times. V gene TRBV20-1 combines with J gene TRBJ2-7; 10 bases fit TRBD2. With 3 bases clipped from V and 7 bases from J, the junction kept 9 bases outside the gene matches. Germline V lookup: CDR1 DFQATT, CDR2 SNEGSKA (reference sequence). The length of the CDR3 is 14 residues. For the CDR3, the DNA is TGCAGTGCTAGCGAGAAGGGACTAGCGCTGGAGCAGTACTTC. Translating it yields CSASEKGLALEQYF.

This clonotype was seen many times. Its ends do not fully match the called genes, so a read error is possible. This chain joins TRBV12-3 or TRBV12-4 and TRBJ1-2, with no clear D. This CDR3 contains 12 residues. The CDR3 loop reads CASSMGPYGYTF. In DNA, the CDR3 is TGTGCTAGCAGTATGGGTCCTTATGGCTACACCTTC.

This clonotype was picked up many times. CDR3 nucleotides: TGTGCCAGCTCACACCCCGGACGGGGCTACGAGCAGTACTTC. It specifies CASSHPGRGYEQYF. The chain employs TRBV18 and TRBJ2-7; D is possibly TRBD2 (5 bases). The length of the CDR3 is 14 residues. Germline CDR1 KGHSH, CDR2 LQKENI. The germline V and J ends were trimmed by 4 bases and 3 bases, with 13 bases remaining between them. The full variable domain, rest sourced from reference TRBV18 and TRBJ2-7, is NAGVMQNPRHLVRRRGQEARLRCSPMKGHSHVYWYRQLPEEGLKFMVYLQKENIIDESGMPKERFSAEFPKEGPSILRIQQVVRGDSAAYFCASSHPGRGYEQYFGPGTRLTVT.

The CDR3 nucleotides read TGCAGTGCTAGAGATGAGGGGGGCTGGGGCTCCTACGAGACCCAGTACTTC. It is translated as CSARDEGGWGSYETQYF. The rearrangement uses TRBV20-1 and TRBJ2-5, with D perhaps matching TRBD1 or TRBD2 (6 bases each). V lost 0 bases and J 5 bases, leaving 22 bases between the germline ends. This CDR3 comprises 17 residues. The V gene's germline CDR1 is DFQATT and CDR2 SNEGSKA (reference sequence).

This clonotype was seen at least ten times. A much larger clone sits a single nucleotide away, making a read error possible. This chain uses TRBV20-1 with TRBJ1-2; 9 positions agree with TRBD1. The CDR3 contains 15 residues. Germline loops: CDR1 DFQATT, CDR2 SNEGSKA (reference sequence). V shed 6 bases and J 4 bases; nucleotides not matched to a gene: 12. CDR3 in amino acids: CSARDREDATYGYTF. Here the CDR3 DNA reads TGCAGTGCAAGGGACAGGGAGGACGCTACCTATGGCTACACCTTC.

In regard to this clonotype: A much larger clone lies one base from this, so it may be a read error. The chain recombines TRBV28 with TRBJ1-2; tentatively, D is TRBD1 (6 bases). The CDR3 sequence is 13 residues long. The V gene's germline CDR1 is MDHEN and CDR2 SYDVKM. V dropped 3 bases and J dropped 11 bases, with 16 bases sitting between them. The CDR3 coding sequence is TGTGCCAGCAGTTTCCCCGGGACACCTCAATACACCTTC. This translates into CASSFPGTPQYTF.

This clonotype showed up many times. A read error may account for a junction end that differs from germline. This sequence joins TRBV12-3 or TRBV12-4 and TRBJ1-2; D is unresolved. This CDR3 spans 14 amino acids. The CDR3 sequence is CAGSSAGLGYGYTF. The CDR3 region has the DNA TGTGCCGGCAGTTCCGCCGGCCTTGGCTATGGCTACACCTTC.

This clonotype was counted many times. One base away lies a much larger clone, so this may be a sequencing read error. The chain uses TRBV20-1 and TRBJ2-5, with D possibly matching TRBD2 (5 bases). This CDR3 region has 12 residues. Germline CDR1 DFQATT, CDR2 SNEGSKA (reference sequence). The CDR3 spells CSAQDFGETPYF. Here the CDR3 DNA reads TGCAGTGCCCAGGACTTTGGAGAGACCCCGTACTTC.

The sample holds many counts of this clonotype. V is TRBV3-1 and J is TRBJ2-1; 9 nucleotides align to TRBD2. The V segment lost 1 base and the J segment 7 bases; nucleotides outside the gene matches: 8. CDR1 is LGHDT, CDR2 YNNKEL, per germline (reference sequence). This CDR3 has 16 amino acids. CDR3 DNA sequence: TGTGCCAGCAGCCAAGTCTCGGCTAGCGGGACGAATGAGCAGTTCTTC. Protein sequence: CASSQVSASGTNEQFF.

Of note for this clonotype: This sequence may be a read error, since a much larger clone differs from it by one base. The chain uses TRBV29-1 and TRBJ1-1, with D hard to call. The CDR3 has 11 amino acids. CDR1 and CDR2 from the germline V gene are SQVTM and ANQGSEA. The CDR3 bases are TGCAGCGTTGCGAGGAACATTGAAGCTTTCTTT. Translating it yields CSVARNIEAFF.

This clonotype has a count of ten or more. CDR3 protein: CASSFRPRGSNEQFF. CDR3 bases: TGTGCCAGCAGCTTCCGGCCTAGAGGTTCCAATGAGCAGTTCTTC. V gene TRBV14 combines with J gene TRBJ2-1, with D unresolved. This CDR3 is built from 15 residues. The germline gives CDR1 SGHDN, CDR2 FVKESK. Trimming pared 5 bases from V and 6 bases from J, leaving 17 bases between.

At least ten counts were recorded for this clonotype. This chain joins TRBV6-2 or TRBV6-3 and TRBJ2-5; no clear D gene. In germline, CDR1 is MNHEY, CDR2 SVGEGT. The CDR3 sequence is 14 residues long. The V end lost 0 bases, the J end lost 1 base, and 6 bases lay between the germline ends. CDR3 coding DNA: TGTGCCAGCAGTTACTCGCCCACCCAAGAGACCCAGTACTTC. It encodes CASSYSPTQETQYF.

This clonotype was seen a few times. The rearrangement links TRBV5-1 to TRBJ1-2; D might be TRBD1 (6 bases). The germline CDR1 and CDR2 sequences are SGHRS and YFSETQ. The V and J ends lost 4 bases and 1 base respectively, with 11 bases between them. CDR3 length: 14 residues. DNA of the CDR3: TGCGCCAGCAGCAGGGGACAAGATAACTATGGCTACACCTTC. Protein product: CASSRGQDNYGYTF.

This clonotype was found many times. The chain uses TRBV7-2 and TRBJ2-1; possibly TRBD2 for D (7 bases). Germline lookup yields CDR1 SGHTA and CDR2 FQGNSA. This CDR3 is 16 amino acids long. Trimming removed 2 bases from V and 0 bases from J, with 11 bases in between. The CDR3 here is CASSLRRGPSYNEQFF. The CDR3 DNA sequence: TGTGCCAGCAGCTTAAGGCGGGGGCCCTCCTACAATGAGCAGTTCTTC.

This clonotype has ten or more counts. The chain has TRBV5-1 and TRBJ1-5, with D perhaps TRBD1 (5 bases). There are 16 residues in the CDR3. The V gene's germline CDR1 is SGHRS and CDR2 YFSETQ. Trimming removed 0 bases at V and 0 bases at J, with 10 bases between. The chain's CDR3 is CASSLARDGSNQPQHF. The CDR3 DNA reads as TGCGCCAGCAGCTTGGCTAGGGACGGTAGCAATCAGCCCCAGCATTTT.

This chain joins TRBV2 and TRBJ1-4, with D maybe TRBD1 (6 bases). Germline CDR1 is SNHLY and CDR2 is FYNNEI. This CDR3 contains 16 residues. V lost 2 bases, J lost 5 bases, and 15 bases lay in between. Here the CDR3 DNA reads TGTGCCAGCAGTGAAAGGGGGACAAATTACAATGAAAAACTGTTTTTT. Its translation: CASSERGTNYNEKLFF.

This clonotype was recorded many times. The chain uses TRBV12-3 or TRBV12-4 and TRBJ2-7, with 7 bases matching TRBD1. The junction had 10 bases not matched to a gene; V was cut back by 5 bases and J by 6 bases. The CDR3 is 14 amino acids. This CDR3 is CASSHGTALGEQYF. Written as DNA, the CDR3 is TGTGCCAGCAGTCACGGGACAGCCCTAGGCGAGCAGTACTTC.

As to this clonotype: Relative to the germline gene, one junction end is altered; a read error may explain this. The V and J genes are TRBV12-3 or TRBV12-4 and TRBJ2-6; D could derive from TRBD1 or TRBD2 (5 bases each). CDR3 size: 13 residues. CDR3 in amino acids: CASRRGPKNTEAF. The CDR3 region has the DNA TGTGCCAGCAGACGGGGACCGAAGAACACTGAAGCTTTC.

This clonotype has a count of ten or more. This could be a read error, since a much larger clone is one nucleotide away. The CDR3 spells CASSVGRDANYGSTF. The CDR3 DNA sequence: TGTGCCAGCAGCGTAGGCAGGGACGCTAACTATGGCTCCACCTTC. J is TRBJ1-2 and V is TRBV9; TRBD1 is a possible D gene (5 bases). The CDR3 is 15 residues long. Germline CDR1 and CDR2: SGDLS and YYNGEE.

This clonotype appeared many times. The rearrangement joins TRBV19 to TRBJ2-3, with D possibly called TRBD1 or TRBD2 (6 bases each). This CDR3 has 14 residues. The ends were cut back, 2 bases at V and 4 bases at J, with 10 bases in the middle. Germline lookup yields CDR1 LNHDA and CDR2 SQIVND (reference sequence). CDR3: CASSITGAADTQYF. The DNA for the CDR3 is TGTGCCAGTAGTATAACGGGGGCGGCAGATACGCAGTATTTT.

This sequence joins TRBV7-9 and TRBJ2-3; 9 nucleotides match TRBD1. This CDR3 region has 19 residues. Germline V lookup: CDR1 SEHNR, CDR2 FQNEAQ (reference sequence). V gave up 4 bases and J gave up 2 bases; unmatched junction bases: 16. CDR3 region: CASSSYRGEGQGYTDTQYF. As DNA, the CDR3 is TGTGCCAGCAGCTCATACAGGGGAGAGGGACAGGGATACACAGATACGCAGTATTTT.

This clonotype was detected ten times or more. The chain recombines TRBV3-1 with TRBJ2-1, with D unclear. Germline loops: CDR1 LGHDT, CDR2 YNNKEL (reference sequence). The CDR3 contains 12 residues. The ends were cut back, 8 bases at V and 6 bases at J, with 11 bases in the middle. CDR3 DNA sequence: TGTGCCAGCGGGGATGCCGGCAATGAGCAGTTCTTC. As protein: CASGDAGNEQFF.

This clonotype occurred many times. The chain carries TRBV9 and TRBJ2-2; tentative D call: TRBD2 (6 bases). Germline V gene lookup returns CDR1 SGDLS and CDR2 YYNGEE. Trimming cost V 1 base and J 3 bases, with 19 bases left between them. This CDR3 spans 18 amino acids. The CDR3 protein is CASSVRGTRDLHTGELFF. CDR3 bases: TGTGCCAGCAGCGTAAGGGGAACCCGGGACTTGCACACCGGGGAGCTGTTTTTT.

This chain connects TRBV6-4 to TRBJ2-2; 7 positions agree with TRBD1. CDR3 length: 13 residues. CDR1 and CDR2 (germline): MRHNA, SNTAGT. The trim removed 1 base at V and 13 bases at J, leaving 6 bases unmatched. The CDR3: CASSDLATGRLFF. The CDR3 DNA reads TGTGCCAGCAGTGACTTGGCGACAGGGAGGCTGTTTTTT.

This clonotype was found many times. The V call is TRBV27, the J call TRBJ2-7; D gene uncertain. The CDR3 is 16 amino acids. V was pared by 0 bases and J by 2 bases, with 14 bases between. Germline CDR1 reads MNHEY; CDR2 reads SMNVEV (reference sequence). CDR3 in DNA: TGTGCCAGCAGTTTATCCGGTGGCGGTGGGGCCTACGAGCAGTACTTC. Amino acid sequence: CASSLSGGGGAYEQYF.